This TCR beta chain is from a study of molecular identifiers for immune sequencing clone quantification. Study results and caveats: A single cell's spiked Jurkat TCR RNA was reportedly detectable among about a million naive cells.

Bulk TCR libraries used previously described methods and listed TCR primers. MiXCR, run by TCRdb on the PCR reads, gives a single entry per CDR3 protein. Here the sample spans a few hundred thousand distinct CDR3 sequences, roughly a quarter being singletons. Sorting defined naive CD8 T cells as CD8+CD4-CCR7+CD45RA+. About this clonotype itself: Its antigen is as yet unknown. A much bigger clone sits one base away, suggesting this may be a read error.

This CDR3 comprises 14 residues. Per germline, CDR1 PRHDT and CDR2 FYEKMQ (reference sequence). The source of this sequence is a human donor in good health. Some libraries in this study had Jurkat cell RNA spiked in. The chain couples TRBV13 to TRBJ1-1; D is possibly TRBD1 (5 bases). Sequenced material: naive CD8+ T cells from blood, with Jurkat cell RNA spiked in. The subset was: FACS-sorted CD8+CD4-CCR7+CD45RA+ naive T cells. The CDR3 DNA is TGTGCCGGCAGCTGGGGGGACCTGAACACTGAAGCTTTCTTT. It yields the protein CAGSWGDLNTEAFF.